The rows below give T cell receptor beta chains drawn from one sample of a study of OX40 agonist ivuxolimab in advanced cancers. Data came from immunoSEQ multiplex PCR; TCRdb stores just in-frame clones and leaves some out. In the table there are tens of thousands of clones, around 87% of which are singletons. The sequenced sample was CD4+ or CD8+ T cells sorted from blood, obtained in a trial of the OX40 agonist ivuxolimab. These receptors were taken from an adult with an advanced solid tumor such as melanoma, head and neck, liver or kidney cancer. The CDR3 runs from the conserved cysteine through the conserved F or W.

len,v_gene,CDR3aa
16,TRBV4-2,CASSQGSGGSNYGYTF
15,TRBV2,CASSGRGQEPYEQYF
13,TRBV10-3,CAIRSSLNTEAFF
14,TRBV6-6,CATKGEGTADTIYF
15,TRBV2,CASMRTFYGGEKLFF
16,TRBV6-5,CASSYSGLRSGNTIYF
11,TRBV6-6,CASQQGSKQYF
14,TRBV6-5,CASSYSQGNSPLHF
16,TRBV11-2,CASSLTRGGYNSPLHF
13,TRBV9,CASSLGGINRAFF
14,TRBV27,CASSLAGGDSPLHF
16,TRBV9,CASSVVPSGRAATQYF
15,TRBV7-3,CASSETDGRLETQYF
16,TRBV9,CASSVVARQGAGELFF
14,TRBV6-9,CASSYQQGSSGYTF
14,TRBV9,CASSPGFSGNTIYF
14,TRBV27,CASSLKEISTEAFF
13,TRBV21-1,CASSKAGSYGYTF
18,TRBV18,CASSRIFPEPGGPRTQYF
14,TRBV27,CASSSKLARREQYF
14,TRBV5-1,CASSFGTGSYEQYF
17,TRBV10-3,CAILLRVGQGGSTEAFF
15,TRBV27,CASSFNRGSTDTQYF
13,TRBV6-5,CASSYRTGTEAFF
14,TRBV4-1,CASSHYGRWETQYF
13,TRBV7-3,CASSRGILETQYF
15,TRBV9,CASTSHGADQETQYF
15,TRBV19,CASGLAGARTGELFF
15,TRBV4-3,CASSQSQGLGYEQYF
16,TRBV5-1,CASSPGLAGRSDTQYF
13,TRBV29-1,CSVRTGADRTQYF
13,TRBV7-9,CASSLAGTGELFF
16,TRBV11-2,CASSLEGEGVYNEQFF
14,TRBV28,CASSRGTGGNIQYF
14,TRBV28,CASSRYRSTDTQYF
19,TRBV4-3,CASSQELDRGFSSYNEQFF
13,TRBV7-2,CASRSQVVGGCTF
14,TRBV11-2,CASSVGGAGNTIYF
16,TRBV7-9,CASSLAQGHQYNEQFF
11,TRBV20-1,CSARSDNEQFF
15,TRBV30,CAWGVGAGVTDTQYF
16,TRBV7-8,CASSPRTGTRNTEAFF
13,TRBV18,CASSRQGDVEAFF
18,TRBV7-8,CASSPIPRGAVSNYGYTF
16,TRBV11-2,CASSFGAGGNTGELFF
15,TRBV30,CAWSFSGTMAYEQYF
12,TRBV2,CASSGQGEEQFF
16,TRBV15,CATSRDSGLAGVGQFF
15,TRBV7-3,CASSFGQGWTGELFF
18,TRBV14,CASSQDPPVAGYTGELFF
16,TRBV7-2,CASSLGGAGGPNEQFF
15,TRBV5-1,CASSSYSGGAYEQYF
12,TRBV28,CASKTGSYEQYF
14,TRBV29-1,CSVRGQRMNTEAFF